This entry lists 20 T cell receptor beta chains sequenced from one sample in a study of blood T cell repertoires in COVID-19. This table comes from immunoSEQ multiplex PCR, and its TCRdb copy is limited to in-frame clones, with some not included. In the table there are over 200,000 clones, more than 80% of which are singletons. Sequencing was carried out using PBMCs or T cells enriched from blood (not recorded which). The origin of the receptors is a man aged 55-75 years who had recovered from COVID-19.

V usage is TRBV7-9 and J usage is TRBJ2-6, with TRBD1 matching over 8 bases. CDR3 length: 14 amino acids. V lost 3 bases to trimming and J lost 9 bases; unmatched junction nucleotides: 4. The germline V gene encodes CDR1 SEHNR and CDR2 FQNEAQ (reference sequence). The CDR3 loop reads CASSFGTGNNVLTF. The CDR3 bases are TGTGCCAGCAGCTTTGGGACAGGCAACAACGTCCTGACTTTC.

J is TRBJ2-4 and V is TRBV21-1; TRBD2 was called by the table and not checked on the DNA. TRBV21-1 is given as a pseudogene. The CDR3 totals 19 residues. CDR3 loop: CASSKLGEARGQAKNIQYF. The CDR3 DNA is TGTGCCAGCAGCAAACTCGGAGAGGCCCGGGGTCAAGCCAAAAACATTCAGTACTTC.

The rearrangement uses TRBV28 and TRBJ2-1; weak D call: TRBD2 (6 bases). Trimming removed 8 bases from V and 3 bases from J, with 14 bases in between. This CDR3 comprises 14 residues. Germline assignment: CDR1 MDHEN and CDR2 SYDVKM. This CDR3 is CASLPAGGYNEQFF. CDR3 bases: TGTGCCAGCTTGCCAGCGGGTGGCTACAATGAGCAGTTCTTC.

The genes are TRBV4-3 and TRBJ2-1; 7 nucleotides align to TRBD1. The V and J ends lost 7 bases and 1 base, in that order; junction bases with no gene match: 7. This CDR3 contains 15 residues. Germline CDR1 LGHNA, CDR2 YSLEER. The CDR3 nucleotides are TGCGCCAGCAACCGGGACAGTGGTTCCTACAATGAGCAGTTCTTC. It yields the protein CASNRDSGSYNEQFF.

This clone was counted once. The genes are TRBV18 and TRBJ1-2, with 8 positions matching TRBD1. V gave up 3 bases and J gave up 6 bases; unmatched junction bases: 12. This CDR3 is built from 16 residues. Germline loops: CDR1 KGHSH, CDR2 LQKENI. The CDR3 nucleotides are TGTGCCAGCTCACCCCAGAATGGACAGGGCGTTAATGGCTACACCTTC. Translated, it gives CASSPQNGQGVNGYTF.

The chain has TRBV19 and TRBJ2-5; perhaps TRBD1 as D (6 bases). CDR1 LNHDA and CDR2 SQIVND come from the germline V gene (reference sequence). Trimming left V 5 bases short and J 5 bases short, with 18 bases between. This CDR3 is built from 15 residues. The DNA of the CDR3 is TGTGCCAGTAGTCAGGCGGACAGACTTTATGAGACCCAGTACTTC. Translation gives CASSQADRLYETQYF. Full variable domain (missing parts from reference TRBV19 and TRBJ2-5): DGGITQSPKYLFRKEGQNVTLSCEQNLNHDAMYWYRQDPGQGLRLIYYSQIVNDFQKGDIAEGYSVSREKKESFPLTVTSAQKNPTAFYLCASSQADRLYETQYFGPGTRLLVL.

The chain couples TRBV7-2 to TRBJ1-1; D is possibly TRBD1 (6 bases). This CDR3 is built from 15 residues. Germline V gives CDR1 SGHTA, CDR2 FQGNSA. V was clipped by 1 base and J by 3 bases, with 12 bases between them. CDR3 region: CASSLGGGLYTEAFF. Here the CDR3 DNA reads TGTGCCAGCAGCTTAGGGGGGGGGCTCTACACTGAAGCTTTCTTT.

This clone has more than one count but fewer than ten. Here the CDR3 DNA reads TGTGCCAGCAGCTTTGCCGGGGGTGGCGTCGCCGAGACCCAGTACTTC. The encoded protein is CASSFAGGGVAETQYF. The chain combines TRBV7-9 with TRBJ2-5, with D perhaps matching TRBD2 (6 bases). The CDR3 contains 16 residues. The V gene's germline CDR1 is SEHNR and CDR2 FQNEAQ (reference sequence). The V gene lost 3 bases and the J gene lost 5 bases, with 19 bases spanning the gap.

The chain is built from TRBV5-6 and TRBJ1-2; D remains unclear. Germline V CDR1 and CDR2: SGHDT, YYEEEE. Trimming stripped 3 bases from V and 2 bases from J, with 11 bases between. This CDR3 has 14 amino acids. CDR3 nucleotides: TGTGCCAGCAGCTCCGCAGGTTTCAACTATGGCTACACCTTC. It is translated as CASSSAGFNYGYTF.

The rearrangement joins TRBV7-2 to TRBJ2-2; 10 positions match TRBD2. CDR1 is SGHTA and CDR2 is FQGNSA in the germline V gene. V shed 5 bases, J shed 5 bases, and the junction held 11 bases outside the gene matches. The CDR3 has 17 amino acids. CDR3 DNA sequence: TGTGCCAGCAGCGCAACTTTAGCGGGGGGCTGGACCGGGGAGCTGTTTTTT. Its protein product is CASSATLAGGWTGELFF.

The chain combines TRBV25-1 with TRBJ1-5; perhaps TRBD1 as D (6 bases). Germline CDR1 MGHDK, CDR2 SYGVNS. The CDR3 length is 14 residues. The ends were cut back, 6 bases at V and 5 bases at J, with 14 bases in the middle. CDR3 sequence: CASSKTGRDQPQHF. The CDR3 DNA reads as TGTGCCAGCAGCAAGACAGGCCGCGATCAGCCCCAGCATTTT. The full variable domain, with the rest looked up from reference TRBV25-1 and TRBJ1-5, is EADIYQTPRYLVIGTGKKITLECSQTMGHDKMYWYQQDPGMELHLIHYSYGVNSTEKGDLSSESTVSRIRTEHFPLTLESARPSHTSQYLCASSKTGRDQPQHFGDGTRLSIL.

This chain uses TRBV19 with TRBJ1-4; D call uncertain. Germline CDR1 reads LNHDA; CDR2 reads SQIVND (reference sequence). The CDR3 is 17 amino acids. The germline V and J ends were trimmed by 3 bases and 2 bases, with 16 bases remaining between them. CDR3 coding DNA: TGTGCCAGTAGTATCTTGCGGCGGCCTCCGACTAATGAAAAACTGTTTTTT. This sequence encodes CASSILRRPPTNEKLFF.

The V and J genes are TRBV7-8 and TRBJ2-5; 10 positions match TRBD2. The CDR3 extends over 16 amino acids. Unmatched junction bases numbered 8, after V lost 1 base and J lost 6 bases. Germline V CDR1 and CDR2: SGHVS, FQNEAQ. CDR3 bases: TGTGCCAGCAGCTTAGGATCAGCGGGGGGGCTGAAGACCCAGTACTTC. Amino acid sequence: CASSLGSAGGLKTQYF.

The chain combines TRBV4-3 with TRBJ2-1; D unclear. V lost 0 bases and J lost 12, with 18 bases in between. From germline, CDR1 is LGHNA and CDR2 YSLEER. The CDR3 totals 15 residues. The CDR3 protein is CASSQEVGSPRGQFF. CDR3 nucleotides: TGCGCCAGCAGCCAAGAGGTGGGTAGCCCCCGTGGGCAGTTCTTC.

The DNA of the CDR3 is TGCAGCGTTGAAAGTAGGGGGATGAACACTGAAGCTTTCTTT. Translation gives CSVESRGMNTEAFF. The chain is built from TRBV29-1 and TRBJ1-1; weak D call: TRBD1 (6 bases). The CDR3 covers 14 residues. V dropped 2 bases and J dropped 0 bases, with 10 bases sitting between them. Germline CDR1 reads SQVTM; CDR2 reads ANQGSEA.

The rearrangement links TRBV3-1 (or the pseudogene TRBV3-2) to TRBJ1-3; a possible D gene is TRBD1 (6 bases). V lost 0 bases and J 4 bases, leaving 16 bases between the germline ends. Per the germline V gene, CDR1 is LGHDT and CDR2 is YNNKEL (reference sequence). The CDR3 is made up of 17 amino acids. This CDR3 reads CASSQEVGPGGGNTIYF. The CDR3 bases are TGTGCCAGCAGCCAAGAGGTGGGCCCGGGGGGCGGAAACACCATATATTTT.

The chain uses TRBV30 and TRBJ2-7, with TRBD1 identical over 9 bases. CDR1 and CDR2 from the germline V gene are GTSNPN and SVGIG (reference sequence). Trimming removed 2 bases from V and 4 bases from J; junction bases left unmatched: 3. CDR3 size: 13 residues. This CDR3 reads CAWSLDRGYEQYF. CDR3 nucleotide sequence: TGTGCCTGGAGTCTCGACAGGGGGTACGAGCAGTACTTC.

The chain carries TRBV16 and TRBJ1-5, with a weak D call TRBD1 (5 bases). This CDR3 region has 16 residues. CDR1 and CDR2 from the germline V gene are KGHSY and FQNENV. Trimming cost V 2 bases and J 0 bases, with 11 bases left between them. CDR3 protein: CASSQPTEYSNQPQHF. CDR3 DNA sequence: TGTGCCAGCAGCCAACCGACAGAGTATAGCAATCAGCCCCAGCATTTT.

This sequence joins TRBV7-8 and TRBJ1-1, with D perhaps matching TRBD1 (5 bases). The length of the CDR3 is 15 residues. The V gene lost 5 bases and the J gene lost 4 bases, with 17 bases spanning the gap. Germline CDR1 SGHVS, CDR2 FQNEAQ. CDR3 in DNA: TGTGCCAGCAGCCCTCCCTTTTGGGGGGGCACTGAAGCTTTCTTT. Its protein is CASSPPFWGGTEAFF.

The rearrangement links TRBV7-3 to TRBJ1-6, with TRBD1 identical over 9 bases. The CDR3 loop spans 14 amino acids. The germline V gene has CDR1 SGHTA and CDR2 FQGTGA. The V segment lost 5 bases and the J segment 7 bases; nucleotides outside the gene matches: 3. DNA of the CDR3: TGTGCCAGCAGCCAAACAGGGGGCAATTCACCCCTCCACTTT. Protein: CASSQTGGNSPLHF.